A selection of T cell receptor beta chains follows, all from one sample in a study of blood T cell repertoires in COVID-19. This table comes from immunoSEQ multiplex PCR, and its TCRdb copy is limited to in-frame clones, with some not included. This sample yields 110,000 or so clones, of which 85% are seen a single time; roughly an eighth belongs to the top ten. Material: peripheral blood. These receptors all stem from a human donor in a cohort sampled during active COVID-19. CDR3s include the opening cysteine and the closing phenylalanine or tryptophan. A D gene is named only where the DNA matches it firmly. A clone size is listed for some rows: how often the clone was seen (once, few, many), or a class if it is expanded.

TRBV24-1	.	TRBD2	TRBJ2-1	CATSDFVTSGGRSSYNEQFF	TGTGCCACCAGTGATTTTGTCACTAGCGGGGGCCGGAGCTCCTACAATGAGCAGTTCTTC
TRBV7-8	.	.	TRBJ1-5	CASSLEGVRGQPQHF	TGTGCCAGCAGCTTAGAAGGGGTGCGCGGTCAGCCCCAGCATTTT
TRBV4-2	.	TRBD2	TRBJ2-3	CASSQDPSGIAGTDTQYF	TGTGCCAGCAGCCAAGATCCCTCCGGGATAGCGGGGACAGATACGCAGTATTTT
TRBV14	.	.	TRBJ1-6	CASSRRGASPLHF	TGTGCCAGCAGCCGCAGGGGAGCTTCACCCCTCCACTTT
TRBV19	few	.	TRBJ1-5	CASSIGVSQPQHF	TGTGCCAGTAGTATAGGCGTTAGTCAGCCCCAGCATTTT
TRBV19	.	.	TRBJ1-5	CASSRDGQNSNQPQHF	TGTGCCAGTAGTAGGGATGGACAGAACAGCAATCAGCCCCAGCATTTT
TRBV5-1	.	TRBD2	TRBJ2-5	CASSLDRGGETQYF	TGCGCCAGCAGCTTGGACCGGGGGGGAGAGACCCAGTACTTC
TRBV27	.	.	TRBJ1-6	CASKIRGRNSPLHF	TGTGCCAGCAAGATCAGGGGAAGAAATTCACCCCTCCACTTT
TRBV30	once	TRBD1	TRBJ1-2	CACRQGNYGYTF	TGTGCCTGTAGACAGGGAAACTATGGCTACACCTTC
TRBV29-1	few	.	TRBJ1-1	CSVGKERVGTEAFF	TGCAGCGTTGGAAAAGAGCGGGTGGGCACTGAAGCTTTCTTT
TRBV27	.	.	TRBJ2-1	CASRRRPQGRSYNEQFF	TGTGCCAGCAGACGCCGCCCCCAGGGTAGGTCTTACAATGAGCAGTTCTTC
TRBV19	.	TRBD2	TRBJ2-1	CASSRLAGYYNEQFF	TGTGCCAGTAGCCGACTAGCGGGGTACTACAATGAGCAGTTCTTC
TRBV7-8	few	.	TRBJ2-7	CASSLQGEQYF	TGTGCCAGCAGCTTACAGGGTGAGCAGTACTTC
TRBV6-2/TRBV6-3	.	TRBD1	TRBJ2-2	CASSYLIGTGLYGELFF	TGTGCCAGCAGTTACCTCATTGGGACAGGGCTATACGGGGAGCTGTTTTTT
TRBV13	.	TRBD1	TRBJ1-1	CASNHPGGRAEAFF	TGTGCCAGCAATCACCCAGGGGGCAGAGCTGAAGCTTTCTTT
TRBV6-5	.	.	TRBJ1-1	CASSFLWAGGNTEAFF	TGTGCCAGCAGTTTCCTTTGGGCGGGGGGCAACACTGAAGCTTTCTTT
TRBV5-1	.	.	TRBJ2-5	CASSLAGETQYF	TGCGCCAGCAGCTTGGCCGGAGAGACCCAGTACTTC
TRBV6-4	.	TRBD2	TRBJ2-7	CASSKAAGVSYEQYF	TGTGCCAGCAGTAAGGCCGCGGGGGTGTCCTACGAGCAGTACTTC
TRBV7-2	.	.	TRBJ1-6	CASSSRFQGQPLHF	TGTGCCAGCAGCTCGAGGTTCCAGGGCCAACCCCTCCACTTT
TRBV10-3	.	TRBD1	TRBJ2-1	CAISEWDRGLYEQFF	TGTGCCATCAGTGAATGGGACAGGGGGTTGTATGAGCAGTTCTTC
TRBV4-3	.	TRBD2	TRBJ2-7	CASSQDFAGGTREQYF	TGCGCCAGCAGCCAAGATTTCGCGGGGGGGACGCGGGAGCAGTACTTC
TRBV4-1	.	.	TRBJ1-2	CASSQEGQIYGYTF	TGCGCCAGCAGCCAAGAAGGACAGATCTATGGCTACACCTTC
TRBV7-6	.	.	TRBJ1-2	CASSVAEEGYTF	TGTGCCAGCAGCGTGGCGGAGGAAGGCTACACCTTC
TRBV6-6	.	.	TRBJ2-7	CASSYYQTYEQYF	TGTGCCAGCAGTTATTATCAGACCTACGAGCAGTACTTC
TRBV5-1	.	TRBD1	TRBJ1-1	CATPSGPGGIQNTEAFF	TGCGCCACCCCGTCTGGGCCAGGGGGAATCCAGAACACTGAAGCTTTCTTT